The 7 T cell receptor beta chains given below trace back to one sample, sequenced in a study of cytomegalovirus exposure and HLA in healthy donors. Both 60 Vbeta primers and 13 Jbeta primers went into the PCR. Libraries were prepared by immunoSEQ multiplex PCR; TCRdb keeps only in-frame clonotypes and omits some of them. The sample lists some 170,000 clones, under 80% occurring once. Specimen: PBMCs. All receptors come from a human donor in good health.

V gene TRBV19 combines with J gene TRBJ1-2, with 7 bases matching TRBD1. The CDR3 runs 15 residues. The J segment lost 7 bases and the V segment lost 6 bases, leaving 14 bases of the junction unmatched. Germline CDR1 LNHDA, CDR2 SQIVND (reference sequence). The CDR3, as DNA: TGTGCCAGTAGCGAGACAGGGTTGGGTTCCTCTGGCTACACCTTC. Translating it yields CASSETGLGSSGYTF. Based on the CDR3 plus reference TRBV19 and TRBJ1-2, the full variable domain is DGGITQSPKYLFRKEGQNVTLSCEQNLNHDAMYWYRQDPGQGLRLIYYSQIVNDFQKGDIAEGYSVSREKKESFPLTVTSAQKNPTAFYLCASSETGLGSSGYTFGSGTRLTVV.

This clone was seen only a few times. V usage is TRBV4-1 and J usage is TRBJ2-2; D perhaps matches TRBD1 (5 bases). Trimming removed 4 bases from V and 2 bases from J, with 23 bases in between. This CDR3 is built from 19 residues. Germline CDR1 reads MGHRA; CDR2 reads YSYEKL. Written as DNA, the CDR3 is TGCGCCAGCAGCCGGGGCCTCTCGTGGGAAGGCATTAACACCGGGGAGCTGTTTTTT. Translated, it gives CASSRGLSWEGINTGELFF.

The chain uses TRBV7-9 and TRBJ2-1; 11 nucleotides match TRBD1. With V trimmed by 5 bases and J by 4 bases, 13 bases remained unmatched. The length of the CDR3 is 18 residues. Germline V lookup: CDR1 SEHNR, CDR2 FQNEAQ (reference sequence). CDR3 DNA sequence: TGTGCCAGCAGCACCGGGACAGGGGGAGGGTTGGGGTACAATGAGCAGTTCTTC. Protein sequence: CASSTGTGGGLGYNEQFF.

The rearrangement joins TRBV21-1 to TRBJ2-3; the table assigns TRBD2, which was not confirmed against the DNA. TRBV21-1 is a pseudogene. The CDR3 has 21 residues. CDR3 coding DNA: TGTGCCAGCAGCAAAGTCTGGGAGAGAACTAGCGGGGGATTAGGCACAGATACGCAGTATTTT. Translating it yields CASSKVWERTSGGLGTDTQYF.

V is TRBV5-6 and J is TRBJ1-1; TRBD1 aligns across 8 bases. Trimming took 6 bases from V and 1 from J; bases not matched to a gene: 5. Germline-derived CDR1 and CDR2 are SGHDT and YYEEEE. CDR3 length: 14 amino acids. The CDR3 protein is CASTYGTGNTEAFF. CDR3 DNA sequence: TGTGCCAGCACCTATGGGACAGGGAACACTGAAGCTTTCTTT.

The chain has TRBV7-2 and TRBJ2-7, with 7 bases identical to TRBD1. V was clipped by 1 base and J by 3 bases; unmatched bases: 0. CDR1 SGHTA and CDR2 FQGNSA come from the germline V gene. The CDR3 runs 13 residues. The CDR3 nucleotides are TGTGCCAGCAGCTTAGGGGACAGCTACGAGCAGTACTTC. Protein product: CASSLGDSYEQYF.

The chain joins TRBV7-3 to TRBJ2-3, with a weak D call TRBD1 (6 bases). Between the trimmed V and J ends, which lost 6 bases and 3 bases, there was a span of 10 bases. This CDR3 is built from 13 residues. Germline V gene data show CDR1 as SGHTA and CDR2 as FQGTGA. The CDR3 DNA reads TGTGCCAGCAGAGACAGGAGAACAGATACGCAGTATTTT. This sequence encodes CASRDRRTDTQYF.